This T cell receptor (beta chain) comes out of a study of blood T cell repertoires in COVID-19. Whole-study context: Samples taken during acute and convalescent COVID-19 were collected in the United States, Italy and Spain. PBMCs, B-cell-depleted T cells, or T cells were the source of the cDNA or gDNA that made up the material.

V was trimmed by 5 bases and J by 10 bases, leaving 13 bases between them. Germline V CDR1 and CDR2: MNHNY, SVGAGI (reference sequence). The CDR3 loop spans 12 amino acids. Per the authors' pipeline: How many nucleated cells were present was estimated from reference gene primer amplification. Sequencing used immunoSEQ multiplex PCR; TCRdb keeps in-frame clones, though not all of them. The V and J calls and clone size come from that table; D and trimming were worked out from the DNA. The sample holds more than 250,000 clones, 70% to 90% seen once. The sample was peripheral blood. The sequence was obtained from a human donor in a cohort sampled during active COVID-19. V is TRBV6-6 and J is TRBJ2-3, with a possible D match to TRBD2 (5 bases). The CDR3 protein is CASSNFPEAQYF. The CDR3 DNA reads as TGTGCCAGCAGTAATTTCCCGGAGGCGCAGTATTTT.